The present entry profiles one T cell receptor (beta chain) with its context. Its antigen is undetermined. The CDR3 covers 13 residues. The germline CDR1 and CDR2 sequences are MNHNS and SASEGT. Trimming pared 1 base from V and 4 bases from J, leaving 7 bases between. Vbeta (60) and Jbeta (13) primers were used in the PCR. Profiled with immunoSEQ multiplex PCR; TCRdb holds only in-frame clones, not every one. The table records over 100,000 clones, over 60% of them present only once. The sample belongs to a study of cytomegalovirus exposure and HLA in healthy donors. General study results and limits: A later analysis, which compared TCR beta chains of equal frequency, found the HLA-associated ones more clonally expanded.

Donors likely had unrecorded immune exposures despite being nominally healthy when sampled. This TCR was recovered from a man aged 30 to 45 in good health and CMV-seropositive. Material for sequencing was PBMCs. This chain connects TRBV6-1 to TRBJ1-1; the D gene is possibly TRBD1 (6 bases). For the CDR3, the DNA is TGTGCCAGCAGTGAAGGAGGGGGCACTGAAGCTTTCTTT. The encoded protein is CASSEGGGTEAFF.